This TCR beta chain was captured by sequencing in a study of cytomegalovirus exposure and HLA in healthy donors. Regarding the study as a whole: Researchers left out some V segments, among them TRBV6-2 and TRBV6-3, as indistinguishable. A cluster of highly shared sequence variants was likely a sequencing artifact. The study designated 160 or so TCR beta chains cytomegalovirus-associated.

For this clone: Antigen: not known.

Primers for the PCR totalled 60 Vbeta and 13 Jbeta. Authors' analysis steps: Later, an analysis found about 80 million unique TCR beta chains, and 9.5 million to 11 million of these were shared. Profiling relied on immunoSEQ multiplex PCR, and the TCRdb table lists in-frame clones only, not all of them. The DNA was the basis for D and trimming; V, J and clone size are from that table. This listing includes nearly 200,000 clones. CDR3 length equals 13 residues. The V end was cut by 1 base, the J end by 5 bases, with 8 bases between. Germline values: CDR1 LNHNV, CDR2 YYDKDF (reference sequence). What was sequenced was PBMCs. This rearrangement joins TRBV15 to TRBJ1-2, with D maybe TRBD1 (6 bases). The sequence derives from a boy younger than 18 in good health and CMV-seronegative. The CDR3 DNA follows: TGTGCCACCAGCAGAGGAACAGGGTATGGCTACACCTTC. This gives the protein CATSRGTGYGYTF.